This T cell receptor beta chain stems from a study of control samples from healthy donors and cancer patients (dated by TCRdb to between 2020 and 2021). The method behind the library was the immunoSEQ multiplex PCR assay. Imported from immuneACCESS, the table was reduced by TCRdb to in-frame sequences with V and J called. These copies leave out some clones; in studies compared against another copy, an unresolved V gene accounts for under half, and the cause of the remainder is not known. Present in this sample are 90,000 to 150,000 clones, approximately 88% of which were seen just once. The ten largest clones represent 3.4% of the sample. In regard to this clone: Its antigen remains unidentified. No clone much larger than this one lies a single base away; base qualities are absent.

This clonotype was sampled from a man aged 40-49 years in good health. Input material: blood.

The DNA is TGCGCCAGCAGATCGGCCCTAACAGATACGCAGTATTTT. It is translated as CASRSALTDTQYF. The chain joins TRBV5-1 to TRBJ2-3; the D segment cannot be called with confidence. The CDR3 sequence holds 13 residues, the cysteine and phenylalanine included. The sequence is cut down to CDR3 DNA, 39 bases in frame from base 1. The germline V gene provides CDR1 SGHRS and CDR2 YFSETQ. The junction carries 10 bases between V and J, which are trimmed by 5 bases and 3 bases respectively.